The 2 T cell receptor beta chains in this list originate from one sample, sequenced in a study of T cell responses to AZD1222 COVID-19 vaccine. Here immunoSEQ multiplex PCR was the method, and the copy in TCRdb shows in-frame clones only, minus some. The repertoire holds about 150,000 clones, with 90% as singletons. The sequencing used peripheral blood, collected on day 0 of AZD1222 vaccination. These receptors were collected from an adult in good health.

This chain connects TRBV7-2 to TRBJ1-6, with D possibly TRBD1 on 5 matching bases. Germline lookup yields CDR1 SGHTA and CDR2 FQGNSA. This CDR3 is 14 amino acids long. Trimming took off 5 bases at V and 9 bases at J, with 14 bases between the two ends. The CDR3 sequence: CASSKTALVSPLHF. In DNA form, the CDR3 reads TGTGCCAGCAGCAAGACAGCTTTGGTTTCACCCCTCCACTTT.

The CDR3 coding sequence is TGTGCCAGCAGTTGGGAGGGGCGGTACTTC. It encodes CASSWEGRYF. The chain is built from TRBV12-3 or TRBV12-4 and TRBJ2-7, with 7 bases identical to TRBD2. With 4 bases clipped from V and 12 bases from J, the junction kept 3 bases outside the gene matches. This CDR3 is built from 10 residues.